This TCR beta chain was captured in a study of shared clonotypes between healthy human individuals. Study-level findings and limits: Donor scarcity curtailed the genetic and exposure-history diversity represented herein.

Sequencing was performed with immunoSEQ multiplex PCR; in TCRdb, only in-frame clones are kept and a portion is missing. This table has about 730,000 clones, 72% appearing once. About this clone: Its specificity is unknown.

The study drew its donors from healthy HIV-negative adults without recent acute infections or vaccinations. V was clipped by 5 bases and J by 3 bases, with 11 bases between them. This CDR3 spans 13 amino acids. Germline assignment: CDR1 SEHNR and CDR2 FQNEAQ (reference sequence). This sequence was found in a woman in her twenties or thirties in good health. The chain joins TRBV7-9 to TRBJ2-7; no clear D gene. Specimen: memory CD4+ T cells sorted from blood. Subset indicated: CD45RA-negative fraction. CDR3 amino acids: CASSPGLFYEQYF. CDR3 bases: TGTGCCAGCAGCCCCGGTTTATTCTACGAGCAGTACTTC.